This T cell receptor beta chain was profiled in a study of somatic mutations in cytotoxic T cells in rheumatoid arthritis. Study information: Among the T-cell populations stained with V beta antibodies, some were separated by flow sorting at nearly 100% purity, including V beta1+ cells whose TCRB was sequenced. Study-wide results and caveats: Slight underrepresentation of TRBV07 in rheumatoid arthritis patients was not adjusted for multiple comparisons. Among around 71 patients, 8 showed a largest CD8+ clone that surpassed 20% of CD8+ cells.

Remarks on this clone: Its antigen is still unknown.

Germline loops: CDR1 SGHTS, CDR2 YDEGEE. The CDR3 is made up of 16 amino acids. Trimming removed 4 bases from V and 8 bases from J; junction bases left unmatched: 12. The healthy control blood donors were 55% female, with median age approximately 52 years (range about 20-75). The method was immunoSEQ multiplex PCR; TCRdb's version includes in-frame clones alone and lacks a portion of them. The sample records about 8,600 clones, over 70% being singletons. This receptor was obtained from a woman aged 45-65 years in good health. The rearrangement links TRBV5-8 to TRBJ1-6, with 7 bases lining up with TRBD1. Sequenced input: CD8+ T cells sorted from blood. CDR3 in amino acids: CASSVPLTGEDSPLHF. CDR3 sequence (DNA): TGTGCCAGCAGCGTACCCTTAACAGGGGAGGATTCACCCCTCCACTTT.